A selection of T cell receptor beta chains follows, all from one sample in a study of T-cell memory formation after mild COVID-19. TCRdb re-called the 5' RACE reads through MiXCR, storing one row per CDR3 protein. The repertoire holds 400,000 to 450,000 distinct CDR3 sequences, over 15% seen once, with about a fifth in the top ten. Sequencing used PBMCs or a T cell subset sorted from them (not recorded which). The receptors were sampled from a man aged 18 to 30 who had mild COVID-19 (a few samples of this study predate the infection). Cell type and time point are not known. The CDR3 runs from the conserved cysteine through the conserved F or W. A D gene is named only where the DNA matches it firmly. Only part of the rows carry a size: once, few, many, or a class if the clone is expanded.

v_gene,d_gene,abundance,j_gene,CDR3nt,CDR3aa
TRBV6-5,TRBD2,-,TRBJ2-1,TGTGCCAGCAGCCAGGGACTAGCGGAGTACAATGAGCAGTTCTTC,CASSQGLAEYNEQFF
TRBV12-3/TRBV12-4,TRBD1,-,TRBJ2-2,TGTGCCAGCAGTCCTCGACAGGGGTTACAAACCGGGGAGCTGTTTTTT,CASSPRQGLQTGELFF
TRBV7-2,-,many,TRBJ1-4,TGTGCCAGCAGCTTAGACGGGGGTAATGAAAAACTGTTTTTT,CASSLDGGNEKLFF
TRBV5-1,TRBD1,few,TRBJ1-2,TGCGCCAGCAGCTCGTCGGCAGGGGGTAACTATGGCTACACCTTC,CASSSSAGGNYGYTF
TRBV7-2,-,-,TRBJ2-5,TGTGCCAGCAGCACAAAAGGACTCCTGGGAAAGACCCAGTACTTC,CASSTKGLLGKTQYF
TRBV18,-,-,TRBJ1-3,TGTGCCAGCTCACCAGACACGGTTGGAAACACCATATATTTT,CASSPDTVGNTIYF
TRBV5-1,-,-,TRBJ1-6,TGCGCCAGCAGCCGAGAACCAACAGGGACCAATTCACCCCTCCACTTT,CASSREPTGTNSPLHF
TRBV7-9,-,few,TRBJ1-2,TGTGCCAGCAGTTGGAGAGGGGGGCTCGGTTTATATGGCTACACCTTC,CASSWRGGLGLYGYTF
TRBV12-3/TRBV12-4,-,-,TRBJ2-3,TGTGCCAGCAGTTCACAGGACGGCCGCACAGATACGCAGTATTTT,CASSSQDGRTDTQYF
TRBV11-2,-,-,TRBJ2-7,TGTGCCAGCAGCTTAGCCCTTTTCGGGGGGTCCGGACAGTACGAGCAGTACTTC,CASSLALFGGSGQYEQYF
TRBV20-1,TRBD2,many,TRBJ2-1,TGCAGTGTCAGGACTAGCCCGAGCTCCTACAATGAGCAGTTCTTC,CSVRTSPSSYNEQFF
TRBV4-2,-,many,TRBJ1-4,TGTGCCAGCAGCCAAGATCCGGGACTGTTTAATGAAAAACTGTTTTTT,CASSQDPGLFNEKLFF
TRBV30,-,few,TRBJ2-5,TGTGCCTGGAGTGTATTAGGGGGGGAGACCCAGTACTTC,CAWSVLGGETQYF
TRBV7-2,-,-,TRBJ1-1,TGTGCCAGCAGCCGACCTGGTAGCACTGAAGCTTTCTTT,CASSRPGSTEAFF
TRBV6-2/TRBV6-3,TRBD1,-,TRBJ1-5,TGTGCCAGCAGCACTAACCGGGACAGGCGCCGCGCTGGACAGCCCCAGCATTTT,CASSTNRDRRRAGQPQHF
TRBV24-1,-,-,TRBJ1-2,TGTGCCACCAGTGATTGGAAACAGGGAGGTGATGGCTACACCTTC,CATSDWKQGGDGYTF
TRBV5-6,-,-,TRBJ1-4,TGTGCCAGCAGCGCCACAGGGAATGAAAAACTGTTTTTT,CASSATGNEKLFF
TRBV6-5,TRBD2,-,TRBJ2-1,TGTGCCAGCAGTTACTGGGCGGGGGACTACAATGAGCAGTTCTTC,CASSYWAGDYNEQFF
TRBV14,-,few,TRBJ2-1,TGTGCCAGCAGCCAAGCAGGAGGGGGGGCCTCCCGGTTCTTC,CASSQAGGGASRFF
TRBV7-9,TRBD1,-,TRBJ1-2,TGTGCCAGCAGCAACCGGACAGGAGTACGAGGCTACACCTTC,CASSNRTGVRGYTF
TRBV6-2/TRBV6-3,-,-,TRBJ2-3,TGTGCCAGCAGCTCCTCCTGGGATACGCAGTATTTT,CASSSSWDTQYF
TRBV5-1,-,few,TRBJ1-4,TGCGCCAGCAGCCCCGAGGGTGCAACTAATGAAAAACTGTTTTTT,CASSPEGATNEKLFF
TRBV9,-,-,TRBJ1-1,TGTGCCAGCAGCGCCAGTCGGGCGGACACTGAAGCTTTCTTT,CASSASRADTEAFF
TRBV5-5,-,-,TRBJ2-5,TGTGCCAGCAGCACGATGGACGCCGCCGAGACCCAGTACTTC,CASSTMDAAETQYF
TRBV28,TRBD1,-,TRBJ1-1,TGTGCCAGCAGTTACGGGACAGGGGGGTACACTGAAGCTTTCTTT,CASSYGTGGYTEAFF
TRBV5-4,TRBD1,-,TRBJ1-1,TGTGCCAGCAGCCAGGGACAGGGAGGGAGCGTGGCTTTCTTT,CASSQGQGGSVAFF
TRBV4-1,-,-,TRBJ1-1,TGCGCCAGCAGCCAGTCTTCCCAGGGCCGCACTGAAGCTTTCTTT,CASSQSSQGRTEAFF
TRBV5-1,-,few,TRBJ2-1,TGCGCCAGCAGCTATGGACAGATAGGCACCTACAATGAGCAGTTCTTC,CASSYGQIGTYNEQFF
TRBV5-4,-,few,TRBJ2-1,TGTGCCAGCAGCTTGGTTTCTGCTTTGAATGAGCAGTTCTTC,CASSLVSALNEQFF
TRBV11-2,-,-,TRBJ1-3,TGTGCCAGCATGGTCGATCTAAGCTCTGGAAACACCATATATTTT,CASMVDLSSGNTIYF
TRBV7-8,TRBD1,few,TRBJ1-1,TGTGCCAGCAGTCGATACAGGGGCGCAGGGAACACTGAAGCTTTCTTT,CASSRYRGAGNTEAFF
TRBV18,-,few,TRBJ1-3,TGTGCCAGCTCACCGATCGGAAACACCATATATTTT,CASSPIGNTIYF
TRBV20-1,-,few,TRBJ1-5,TGCAGTGCTTCCCCGGGGATGGGGAATCAGCCCCAGCATTTT,CSASPGMGNQPQHF
TRBV12-3/TRBV12-4,-,-,TRBJ2-7,TGTGCCAGCAGTTCTGGACAGAGGCCGTTCTTC,CASSSGQRPFF
TRBV20-1,TRBD2,many,TRBJ2-5,TGCAGTGCTAGAGATAACCTAGCGGTCCAAGAGACCCAGTACTTC,CSARDNLAVQETQYF
TRBV24-1,-,few,TRBJ1-5,TGTGCCACCAGACAGCCTTATAGCAATCAGCCCCAGCATTTT,CATRQPYSNQPQHF
TRBV7-8,-,once,TRBJ2-5,TGTGCCAGCGGGTACAGGCCCCCTGGGGAGACCCAGTACTTC,CASGYRPPGETQYF
TRBV6-5,-,-,TRBJ1-2,TGTGCCAGCAGGTGGTCCGGAGGCAACTATGGCTACACCTTC,CASRWSGGNYGYTF
TRBV6-1,-,few,TRBJ1-1,TGTGCCAGCACCCCCAAGGTAGGGGGCACTGAAGCTTTCTTT,CASTPKVGGTEAFF
TRBV11-2,-,-,TRBJ2-7,TGTGCCAGCAGCGGGACCCCCGGGCGACCCTACGAGCAGTACTTC,CASSGTPGRPYEQYF
TRBV24-1,-,-,TRBJ2-1,TGTGCCACCAGTGCAGACTGGGACTCCGGGGGGCAGTTCTTC,CATSADWDSGGQFF
TRBV7-9,-,-,TRBJ1-5,TGTGCCAGCAGCCGTTCGGGTCGGCCTAGTCAGCCCCAGCATTTT,CASSRSGRPSQPQHF
TRBV7-8,-,few,TRBJ1-6,TGTGCCAGCAGCCAAATTAAGGATTCACCCCTCCACTTT,CASSQIKDSPLHF
TRBV6-5,TRBD1,few,TRBJ2-1,TGTGCCAGCAAGACGACAGGGCACAATGAGCAGTTCTTC,CASKTTGHNEQFF
TRBV4-1,TRBD2,few,TRBJ2-6,TGCGCCAGCAGCCAAGAACCTAGCGGGTCTGGGGCCAACGTCCTGACTTTC,CASSQEPSGSGANVLTF
TRBV6-5,-,few,TRBJ1-6,TGTGCCAGCAGTCCTCTGGACATCTCCTATAATTCACCCCTCCACTTT,CASSPLDISYNSPLHF
TRBV7-2,-,few,TRBJ2-4,TGTGCCAGCAGCTTAGCGGGTGCAACTCAAAACATTCAGTACTTC,CASSLAGATQNIQYF
TRBV11-2,-,-,TRBJ2-2,TGTGCCAGCAGCTCACTCCGGGGGAGGATCGGGGAGCTGTTTTTT,CASSSLRGRIGELFF
TRBV7-9,-,many,TRBJ1-1,TGTGCCAGCAGCTTAAACAGGGTAGAAGCTTTCTTT,CASSLNRVEAFF
TRBV11-2,-,-,TRBJ2-5,TGTGCCAGCAGCCAGCGACTAACCCAGTACTTC,CASSQRLTQYF